Following are 28 T cell receptor beta chains from one sample sequenced in a study of shared clonotypes between healthy human individuals. Measured with immunoSEQ multiplex PCR; TCRdb has only the in-frame clones, and not every one. The table lists under 1,100,000 clones, 78% of them singletons. Sequences were obtained from memory CD4+ T cells from PBMCs. Subset described: CD45RA-negative fraction. These receptors all stem from a man aged 18 to 30 in good health. Some clones in this sample may be carry-over from other donors' samples.

The J gene is TRBJ2-7, the V gene TRBV18; maybe TRBD2 (6 bases). CDR3 length equals 15 residues. From germline, CDR1 is KGHSH and CDR2 LQKENI. V lost 3 bases to trimming and J lost 7 bases, with 19 bases between them. For the CDR3, the DNA is TGTGCCAGCTCACCCGGAAGGGGCAGCGGGTGGGAGCAGTACTTC. Translating it yields CASSPGRGSGWEQYF.

This sequence joins TRBV2 and TRBJ2-1, with D unresolved. This CDR3 region has 13 residues. Germline V gene lookup returns CDR1 SNHLY and CDR2 FYNNEI. Trimming stripped 7 bases from V and 8 bases from J, with 15 bases between. Here the CDR3 DNA reads TGTGCCAGCAAGCTCCCCCCTGGGCATGAGCAGTTCTTC. Translation: CASKLPPGHEQFF.

This chain uses TRBV29-1 with TRBJ2-3; D not resolved. The CDR3 contains 12 residues. Trimming stripped 8 bases from V and 1 base from J, with 10 bases between. Germline V lookup: CDR1 SQVTM, CDR2 ANQGSEA. The CDR3 region has the DNA TGCAGCATTTTCTCCGGCACAGATACGCAGTATTTT. This codes for CSIFSGTDTQYF.

V gene TRBV6-1 combines with J gene TRBJ1-4; D remains unclear. This CDR3 is built from 8 residues. CDR1 is MNHNS, CDR2 SASEGT, per germline. The V end was cut by 6 bases, the J end by 16 bases, with 6 bases between. The CDR3 coding sequence is TGTGCCAGCAGGCCCGAGTTTTTT. It codes for CASRPEFF.

In this sample, this clone turned up once. The V and J genes are TRBV9 and TRBJ2-2; weak D call: TRBD1 (6 bases). V lost 1 base to trimming and J lost 2 bases, with 9 bases between them. The CDR3 length is 15 residues. Germline CDR1 is SGDLS and CDR2 is YYNGEE. CDR3 protein: CASSVQGLNTGELFF. The DNA for the CDR3 is TGTGCCAGCAGCGTACAGGGGTTAAACACCGGGGAGCTGTTTTTT.

The rearrangement uses TRBV7-8 and TRBJ2-5; 14 bases agree with TRBD2. The CDR3 spans 17 residues. V lost 5 bases, J lost 5 bases, and 10 bases stayed unmatched. Germline V gene lookup returns CDR1 SGHVS and CDR2 FQNEAQ. In nucleotides, the CDR3 is TGTGCCAGCAGCCCGAGGACTAGCGGGAGGAGGAGGGAGACCCAGTACTTC. It yields the protein CASSPRTSGRRRETQYF.

The J gene is TRBJ2-2, the V gene TRBV9, with 9 bases that match TRBD1. Germline trimming cut 0 bases from V and 4 bases from J; bases unmatched to any gene: 7. Germline V lookup: CDR1 SGDLS, CDR2 YYNGEE. CDR3 size: 17 residues. The CDR3 is CASSVATGGGSTGELFF. The CDR3 DNA reads TGTGCCAGCAGCGTAGCTACAGGGGGCGGGAGCACCGGGGAGCTGTTTTTT.

Remarks on this clone: A read error may account for a junction end that differs from germline. The J gene is TRBJ1-4, the V gene TRBV10-3, with TRBD1 matching over 9 bases. Germline lookup yields CDR1 ENHRY and CDR2 SYGVKD. This CDR3 region has 15 residues. In nucleotides, the CDR3 is TGTGCCAGCAGTTACTCGGGACAGGGCTATGAAAAACTGTTTTTT. Its protein product is CASSYSGQGYEKLFF.

This chain connects TRBV18 to TRBJ2-3; no reliable D call. This CDR3 comprises 12 residues. The V end was cut by 3 bases, the J end by 5 bases, with 6 bases between. In germline, CDR1 is KGHSH, CDR2 LQKENI. The CDR3 loop is CASSPIGDTQYF. CDR3 bases: TGTGCCAGCTCACCGATAGGAGATACGCAGTATTTT.

The rearrangement joins TRBV7-2 to TRBJ1-3; unclear D gene. The V and J ends lost 5 bases and 7 bases respectively, with 18 bases between them. This CDR3 has 15 amino acids. CDR1 is SGHTA and CDR2 is FQGNSA in the germline V gene. CDR3 nucleotide sequence: TGTGCCAGCAGCCCAAGTCGGACCAGGACCAACACCATATATTTT. Protein product: CASSPSRTRTNTIYF.

Remarks on this clone: This same CDR3 is encoded by further DNA sequences in the sample. The rearrangement joins TRBV18 to TRBJ2-7, with TRBD2 as a possible D gene (5 bases). Germline V lookup: CDR1 KGHSH, CDR2 LQKENI. The CDR3 runs 11 residues. The germline V and J ends were trimmed by 2 bases and 7 bases, with 6 bases remaining between them. The DNA of the CDR3 is TGTGCCAGCTCACCAGAGGGAGAGCAGTACTTC. Translation gives CASSPEGEQYF.

The chain combines TRBV28 with TRBJ1-1; D is possibly TRBD1 (6 bases). Between the trimmed V and J ends, which lost 8 bases and 1 base, there was a span of 20 bases. The CDR3 sequence is 16 residues long. Germline V gene lookup returns CDR1 MDHEN and CDR2 SYDVKM. The CDR3 DNA sequence: TGTGCCAGCTTTCCCTTTCGGGGGGCGGAGAACACTGAAGCTTTCTTT. Residues: CASFPFRGAENTEAFF.

The rearrangement joins TRBV2 to TRBJ1-4, with D unclear. The CDR3 spans 10 residues. The ends were cut back, 7 bases at V and 11 bases at J, with 8 bases in the middle. Germline loops: CDR1 SNHLY, CDR2 FYNNEI. CDR3 DNA sequence: TGTGCCAGCAAGAGGGCCAAACTGTTTTTT. Translated, it gives CASKRAKLFF.

This clone was seen only once. The chain combines TRBV28 with TRBJ2-5; D is perhaps TRBD1 or TRBD2 (5 bases each). Trimming removed 3 bases at V and 7 bases at J, with 18 bases between. This CDR3 region has 15 residues. Germline lookup yields CDR1 MDHEN and CDR2 SYDVKM. Written as DNA, the CDR3 is TGTGCCAGCAGTTTCCCTGGGACCTATGCAGGGACCCAGTACTTC. It codes for CASSFPGTYAGTQYF.

This chain connects TRBV14 to TRBJ1-2; D remains ambiguous. Trimming removed 1 base from V and 4 bases from J, with 13 bases in between. CDR3 length equals 15 residues. From germline, CDR1 is SGHDN and CDR2 FVKESK. Here the CDR3 DNA reads TGTGCCAGCAGCCAAGCCTCCGGGCCGTTCTATGGCTACACCTTC. Its translation: CASSQASGPFYGYTF.

In regard to this clone: An end of the junction does not agree with germline; a read error may underlie this. The chain carries TRBV11-1 and TRBJ2-7; 10 positions match TRBD2. Per the germline V gene, CDR1 is SGHAT and CDR2 is FQDESV (reference sequence). CDR3 length equals 14 residues. The CDR3 region has the DNA TGTGCCGGCAGCCCACTAGCGGGATGGGGTGAGCAGTACTTC. It encodes CAGSPLAGWGEQYF.

This chain connects TRBV6-7 to TRBJ1-2; D is ambiguous. TRBV6-7 is filed as an ORF, its function uncertain. V lost 6 bases and J lost 8, with 13 bases in between. This CDR3 has 12 residues. The CDR3: CASSHTTRGYTF. The CDR3 nucleotides are TGTGCCAGCAGCCACACGACGCGAGGCTACACCTTC.

This clone occurred once. V is TRBV11-2 and J is TRBJ2-7, with TRBD2 matching 10 bases. The CDR3 contains 15 residues. CDR1 and CDR2 (germline): SGHAT, FQNNGV. Trimming at V came to 0 bases and at J to 6 bases, leaving 5 bases not matched to a gene. The CDR3: CASSLDRGLAREQYF. CDR3 sequence (DNA): TGTGCCAGCAGCTTAGATCGGGGACTAGCGCGCGAGCAGTACTTC.

A few counts support this clone. The V and J genes are TRBV4-1 and TRBJ1-1; D is ambiguous. Germline V gene sequence: CDR1 MGHRA, CDR2 YSYEKL. V was clipped by 0 bases and J by 2 bases, with 13 bases between them. The CDR3 is 16 residues long. CDR3 sequence (DNA): TGCGCCAGCAGCCAAGATCCTGGGCGGATAAACACTGAAGCTTTCTTT. Protein product: CASSQDPGRINTEAFF.

The chain couples TRBV4-1 to TRBJ1-4; D is ambiguous. The V gene lost 1 base and the J gene lost 5 bases, with 11 bases spanning the gap. CDR3 length: 15 residues. Germline V CDR1 and CDR2: MGHRA, YSYEKL. CDR3 amino acids: CASSQVRAKNEKLFF. CDR3 bases: TGCGCCAGCAGCCAAGTCCGGGCAAAGAATGAAAAACTGTTTTTT.

This clone was seen a few times. The J gene is TRBJ1-5, the V gene TRBV14; perhaps TRBD1 as D (5 bases). Per the germline V gene, CDR1 is SGHDN and CDR2 is FVKESK. The ends were cut back, 4 bases at V and 3 bases at J, with 7 bases in the middle. The CDR3 spans 13 residues. The CDR3 here is CASSLQANQPQHF. The CDR3 nucleotides are TGTGCCAGCAGCCTACAGGCCAATCAGCCCCAGCATTTT.

On this clone itself: This sample also contains other DNA sequences that code for the same CDR3. The genes are TRBV2 and TRBJ1-1; D is unclear. Germline V gene lookup returns CDR1 SNHLY and CDR2 FYNNEI. V gave up 6 bases and J gave up 0 bases, with 11 bases separating them. This CDR3 comprises 14 residues. CDR3 protein: CASRETVMNTEAFF. The CDR3 region has the DNA TGTGCCAGCAGGGAAACAGTAATGAACACTGAAGCTTTCTTT.

There are a few counts of this clone. The chain carries TRBV7-3 and TRBJ2-6; no definite D call. The germline V gene encodes CDR1 SGHTA and CDR2 FQGTGA. V lost 5 bases to trimming and J lost 0 bases, with 5 bases between them. The length of the CDR3 is 14 residues. In DNA form, the CDR3 reads TGTGCCAGCAGCGGAAGCTCTGGGGCCAACGTCCTGACTTTC. It is translated as CASSGSSGANVLTF.

This clone came up once. The chain combines TRBV4-3 with TRBJ2-5, with TRBD1 matching over 10 bases. The CDR3 covers 17 residues. Trimming cost V 0 bases and J 2 bases; bases outside gene matches: 6. Germline V gives CDR1 LGHNA, CDR2 YSLEER. CDR3 sequence reads: CASSQDPGTGVQETQYF. CDR3 nucleotides: TGCGCCAGCAGCCAAGACCCCGGGACAGGGGTTCAAGAGACCCAGTACTTC.

This rearrangement joins TRBV7-9 to TRBJ2-1; 7 bases match TRBD2. The V gene's germline CDR1 is SEHNR and CDR2 FQNEAQ (reference sequence). The V gene end was trimmed by 3 bases and the J gene end by 9 bases; junction bases not matched to a gene: 11. This CDR3 has 15 amino acids. CDR3 sequence reads: CASSLGGAARGEQFF. The CDR3 DNA reads TGTGCCAGCAGCTTGGGAGGGGCGGCTAGGGGTGAGCAGTTCTTC.

V and J are TRBV5-1 and TRBJ1-1; no reliable D call. CDR3 length: 14 residues. Looked up from germline, CDR1 is SGHRS and CDR2 is YFSETQ. V dropped 0 bases and J dropped 1 base, with 7 bases sitting between them. The CDR3 here is CASSLGRENTEAFF. CDR3 nucleotide sequence: TGCGCCAGCAGCTTGGGACGGGAGAACACTGAAGCTTTCTTT.

This clone was observed a handful of times. V is TRBV27 and J is TRBJ1-2; 8 nucleotides match TRBD1. CDR3 length: 14 residues. V lost 6 bases to trimming and J lost 4 bases; unmatched junction nucleotides: 7. Per germline, CDR1 MNHEY and CDR2 SMNVEV (reference sequence). CDR3 residues: CASRGQGASYGYTF. The CDR3 DNA sequence: TGTGCCAGCAGAGGCCAGGGGGCGTCCTATGGCTACACCTTC.

CDR3 nucleotides: TGTGCGGTCCCCCTCCAGCGGGAGGGCTCCTACAATGAGCAGTTCTTC. The encoded protein is CAVPLQREGSYNEQFF. The gene calls are TRBV7-9 and TRBJ2-1; 10 bases fit TRBD2. CDR3 length equals 16 residues. Germline lookup yields CDR1 SEHNR and CDR2 FQNEAQ (reference sequence).